These 24 T cell receptor beta chains originate from one sample sequenced in a study of response to subunit inactivated influenza vaccine. TCRdb passed the RT-PCR reads through MiXCR, listing each CDR3 protein once. Here the sample spans roughly 630,000 distinct CDR3 sequences, about 15% being singletons. The sequences come from PBMCs from blood, collected 14 to 15 days before vaccination. These receptors all come from a man in his fifties or sixties who received an inactivated influenza vaccine.

This clonotype has only a few counts. V and J are TRBV20-1 and TRBJ2-7, with 8 positions matching TRBD1. The CDR3 runs to 15 residues. V was pared by 5 bases and J by 2 bases, with 11 bases of the junction left unmatched. Germline CDR1 is DFQATT and CDR2 is SNEGSKA (reference sequence). This CDR3 reads CSALDTRTGTYEQYF. The CDR3 DNA is TGCAGTGCTCTAGACACCCGGACAGGGACCTACGAGCAGTACTTC.

This clonotype showed up many times. The genes are TRBV5-1 and TRBJ2-7, with D hard to call. The CDR3 consists of 15 residues. V lost 3 bases to trimming and J lost 6 bases, with 19 bases between them. CDR1 and CDR2 from the germline V gene are SGHRS and YFSETQ. The CDR3 region has the DNA TGCGCCAGCAGCTCAACACAACCGGGCGACCCCGAGCAGTACTTC. It yields the protein CASSSTQPGDPEQYF.

This clonotype was found once. The chain recombines TRBV18 with TRBJ1-1; D gene uncertain. The length of the CDR3 is 14 residues. Trimming took off 3 bases at V and 4 bases at J, with 12 bases between the two ends. Germline CDR1 and CDR2: KGHSH and LQKENI. Here the CDR3 reads CASSPTRGGTEAFF. CDR3 DNA: TGTGCCAGCTCACCTACCCGCGGCGGCACTGAAGCTTTCTTT.

This clonotype turned up a few times. The J gene is TRBJ2-7, the V gene TRBV20-1; no firm D call. This CDR3 is 13 amino acids long. V was shortened by 0 bases and J by 3 bases, with 9 bases between the two germline ends. The germline CDR1 and CDR2 sequences are DFQATT and SNEGSKA (reference sequence). The CDR3 DNA is TGCAGTGCTAGAGATCCCACAAACTACGAGCAGTACTTC. This translates into CSARDPTNYEQYF.

The table lists this clonotype with many counts. V gene TRBV12-3 or TRBV12-4 combines with J gene TRBJ2-7; D may be TRBD1 (5 bases). The CDR3 loop spans 15 amino acids. V shed 1 base and J shed 2 bases, with 12 bases lying between them. The CDR3 DNA follows: TGTGCCAGCAGTTTAGGGGGCCTTACCCCCTACGAGCAGTACTTC. Protein: CASSLGGLTPYEQYF.

This clonotype has more than one count but fewer than ten. The rearrangement links TRBV7-9 to TRBJ2-7; TRBD2 agrees at 11 bases. The CDR3 extends over 17 amino acids. V dropped 5 bases and J dropped 3; count of bases not matched to a gene: 12. Germline V gene lookup returns CDR1 SEHNR and CDR2 FQNEAQ (reference sequence). CDR3 protein: CASSPSFGTSGYYEQYF. For the CDR3, the DNA is TGTGCCAGCAGCCCCTCTTTCGGGACTAGCGGTTACTACGAGCAGTACTTC.

This chain links TRBV5-1 with TRBJ1-4; the D is unclear. Trimming took 4 bases from V and 8 from J, leaving 15 bases between them. This CDR3 comprises 14 residues. Germline-derived CDR1 and CDR2 are SGHRS and YFSETQ. DNA for the CDR3: TGCGCCAGCAGCACGTCCGGGTACTCGGAAAAACTGTTTTTT. Translating gives CASSTSGYSEKLFF.

The gene calls are TRBV16 and TRBJ1-2, with 7 bases aligning to TRBD1. The CDR3 is made up of 15 amino acids. The germline CDR1 and CDR2 sequences are KGHSY and FQNENV. Trimming took 0 bases from V and 4 from J; bases not matched to a gene: 5. CDR3 amino acids: CASSQSGTAAYGYTF. The CDR3 DNA reads as TGTGCCAGCAGCCAATCTGGGACAGCCGCCTATGGCTACACCTTC. Using reference TRBV16 and TRBJ1-2 for the parts outside the CDR3, the full variable domain is GEEVAQTPKHLVRGEGQKAKLYCAPIKGHSYVFWYQQVLKNEFKFLISFQNENVFDETGMPKERFSAKCLPNSPCSLEIQATKLEDSAVYFCASSQSGTAAYGYTFGSGTRLTVV.

The table lists this clonotype with a few counts. This chain links TRBV6-2 or TRBV6-3 with TRBJ2-2; D remains ambiguous. Trimming took 5 bases from V and 0 from J, leaving 10 bases between them. Germline V gene data show CDR1 as MNHEY and CDR2 as SVGEGT. This CDR3 is built from 15 residues. CDR3 protein: CASSTRVTNTGELFF. The CDR3 DNA sequence: TGTGCCAGCAGTACTCGGGTTACGAACACCGGGGAGCTGTTTTTT.

The table lists this clonotype with a few counts. The J gene is TRBJ2-7, the V gene TRBV3-1, with D perhaps matching TRBD2 (6 bases). Germline V CDR1 and CDR2: LGHDT, YNNKEL (reference sequence). The germline V and J ends were trimmed by 8 bases and 0 bases, with 23 bases remaining between them. The CDR3 is 17 residues long. Here the CDR3 reads CASAGGLTGARSYEQYF. CDR3 sequence (DNA): TGTGCCAGCGCCGGGGGACTCACGGGCGCCCGCTCCTACGAGCAGTACTTC.

This clonotype was observed a handful of times. The chain recombines TRBV12-3 or TRBV12-4 with TRBJ2-7; the match to TRBD2 covers 7 bases. CDR3 length equals 17 residues. V dropped 5 bases and J dropped 0; count of bases not matched to a gene: 13. CDR3 nucleotides: TGTGCCAGCAGTCCCCCTGGTGGGGCGGGGGACTCCTACGAGCAGTACTTC. Translation: CASSPPGGAGDSYEQYF.

This clonotype was detected a few times. The rearrangement joins TRBV27 to TRBJ2-2, with 8 bases that match TRBD1. V lost 3 bases, J lost 6 bases, and 9 bases stayed unmatched. This CDR3 is 16 amino acids long. The germline V gene encodes CDR1 MNHEY and CDR2 SMNVEV (reference sequence). In DNA, the CDR3 is TGTGCCAGCAGTTTGCAGGGGGCGGTTATCGCCGGGGAGCTGTTTTTT. Amino acid sequence: CASSLQGAVIAGELFF.

This clonotype has at least ten counts. The V call is TRBV7-2, the J call TRBJ2-7; D not resolved. Germline V CDR1 and CDR2: SGHTA, FQGNSA. Trimming took 2 bases from V and 7 from J, leaving 18 bases between them. The CDR3 totals 15 residues. CDR3 in amino acids: CASSLRYGILMEQYF. The CDR3 DNA reads TGTGCCAGCAGCTTACGATATGGGATTTTGATGGAGCAGTACTTC.

This clonotype has a count of ten or more. V gene TRBV12-3 or TRBV12-4 combines with J gene TRBJ2-2; TRBD1 agrees at 11 bases. J lost 5 bases, V lost 5 bases, and 7 bases had no gene match. The CDR3 is 16 residues long. The CDR3 sequence: CASSPGQGALTGELFF. The CDR3 DNA follows: TGTGCCAGCAGTCCCGGACAGGGGGCGCTGACCGGGGAGCTGTTTTTT.

This clonotype was counted only a few times. This chain connects TRBV3-1 to TRBJ1-2; tentative D call: TRBD1 (5 bases). The CDR3 is 15 amino acids. V was pared by 0 bases and J by 5 bases, with 13 bases between. Germline lookup yields CDR1 LGHDT and CDR2 YNNKEL (reference sequence). The CDR3 DNA reads TGTGCCAGCAGCCAAGATCTCGGACATCCATATGGCTACACCTTC. Translated, it gives CASSQDLGHPYGYTF. Supplemented by reference TRBV3-1 and TRBJ1-2, the full variable domain reads DTAVSQTPKYLVTQMGNDKSIKCEQNLGHDTMYWYKQDSKKFLKIMFSYNNKELIINETVPNRFSPKSPDKAHLNLHINSLELGDSAVYFCASSQDLGHPYGYTFGSGTRLTVV.

This clonotype has only a few counts. Germline and junction disagree at one end, which may indicate a read error. V is TRBV11-2 and J is TRBJ2-3; D remains ambiguous. Germline assignment: CDR1 SGHAT and CDR2 FQNNGV. This CDR3 has 15 residues. CDR3 DNA sequence: TGTGCCAGCAGCGCGAGCCAGGTTGGCACGGATACGCAGTATTTT. Encoded protein: CASSASQVGTDTQYF.

In this sample, this clonotype turned up many times. The genes are TRBV6-5 and TRBJ2-1, with D perhaps TRBD1 or TRBD2 (5 bases each). The CDR3 is 13 amino acids. V was cut by 2 bases and J by 9 bases, with 11 bases left in between. The V gene's germline CDR1 is MNHEY and CDR2 SVGAGI. CDR3 nucleotide sequence: TGTGCCAGCAGTTACAGAGAGAGGGGTGAGCAGTTCTTC. This encodes CASSYRERGEQFF.

V usage is TRBV3-1 and J usage is TRBJ2-7; no reliable D call. The CDR3 is 15 amino acids. Germline V lookup: CDR1 LGHDT, CDR2 YNNKEL (reference sequence). Trimming pared 4 bases from V and 5 bases from J, leaving 18 bases between. The CDR3, as DNA: TGTGCCAGCAGCCGCGCTTTGACATGGGCGGACGAGCAGTACTTC. Translation: CASSRALTWADEQYF.

This chain links TRBV12-3 or TRBV12-4 with TRBJ2-5, with 11 bases fitting TRBD2. Germline trimming cut 6 bases from V and 5 bases from J; bases unmatched to any gene: 17. The CDR3 loop spans 18 amino acids. The CDR3: CASRNRPLAGGHVETQYF. The CDR3 DNA is TGTGCCAGCAGAAATCGCCCCCTAGCGGGGGGCCATGTGGAGACCCAGTACTTC.

V is TRBV4-1 and J is TRBJ2-2; TRBD2 matches at 11 bases. This CDR3 has 17 residues. V dropped 4 bases and J dropped 7; count of bases not matched to a gene: 11. Germline CDR1 reads MGHRA; CDR2 reads YSYEKL. The CDR3 nucleotides are TGCGCCAGCAGCCCGACCTTGCTAGCGGGGGGAATCGGGGAGCTGTTTTTT. Translating it yields CASSPTLLAGGIGELFF.

The genes are TRBV6-2 or TRBV6-3 and TRBJ2-7; TRBD2 matches at 7 bases. Germline values: CDR1 MNHEY, CDR2 SVGEGT. The trim removed 2 bases at V and 5 bases at J, leaving 12 bases unmatched. CDR3 length: 16 amino acids. CDR3 sequence (DNA): TGTGCCAGCAGTTACCGCAGCGGGGACTTAAAGAACGAGCAGTACTTC. This translates into CASSYRSGDLKNEQYF.

This chain connects TRBV20-1 to TRBJ2-1; D is possibly TRBD1 (5 bases). Germline CDR1 and CDR2: DFQATT and SNEGSKA (reference sequence). The V end lost 4 bases, the J end lost 6 bases, and 10 bases lay between the germline ends. CDR3 length: 12 amino acids. The CDR3 region has the DNA TGCAGTGCTACCAAGACAGCCAATGAGCAGTTCTTC. This encodes CSATKTANEQFF.

This clonotype was counted only a few times. The rearrangement links TRBV29-1 to TRBJ1-2; possible D gene TRBD1, 5 bases. This CDR3 contains 14 residues. Germline loops: CDR1 SQVTM, CDR2 ANQGSEA. Deletions cut 4 bases from V and 7 bases from J, with 19 bases between. CDR3 bases: TGCAGCGTTGGGCGGGGGTCCTCGGCAAGTGGCTACACCTTC. Encoded protein: CSVGRGSSASGYTF.

A few counts support this clonotype. The chain uses TRBV7-2 and TRBJ1-5; no definite D call. The CDR3 runs to 16 residues. The germline V gene has CDR1 SGHTA and CDR2 FQGNSA. V lost 1 base and J 2 bases, leaving 12 bases between the germline ends. DNA of the CDR3: TGTGCCAGCAGCTTAGGACTTCCCGGGGGCAATCAGCCCCAGCATTTT. It translates to CASSLGLPGGNQPQHF. Using reference TRBV7-2 and TRBJ1-5 for the parts outside the CDR3, the full variable domain is GAGVSQSPSNKVTEKGKDVELRCDPISGHTALYWYRQSLGQGLEFLIYFQGNSAPDKSGLPSDRFSAERTGGSVSTLTIQRTQQEDSAVYLCASSLGLPGGNQPQHFGDGTRLSIL.